What follows describes a single T cell receptor (beta chain). Germline CDR1 reads SGHRS; CDR2 reads YFSETQ. This CDR3 spans 15 amino acids. V lost 3 bases and J 1 base, leaving 12 bases between the germline ends. Study processing details: The assay estimated nucleated cells by amplifying reference gene primers. Some clones are missing from TCRdb's copy, which holds only in-frame ones; the method was immunoSEQ multiplex PCR. V and J calls and clone size are those listed in that table; D and trimming were worked out from the DNA. The data contain roughly 110,000 clones, about three quarters of them singletons. The data stem from a study of blood T cell repertoires in COVID-19. The wider study: The cDNA or gDNA used as material had been derived from T cells, B-cell-depleted T cells, or PBMCs.

The receptor comes from a man between 65 and 85 years old with acute or convalescent COVID-19. The chain has TRBV5-1 and TRBJ2-3; D is unresolved. The source material was peripheral blood. The CDR3 DNA follows: TGCGCCAGCAGCTCGATAGACTCACGCACAGATACGCAGTATTTT. It specifies CASSSIDSRTDTQYF.